This T cell receptor (beta chain) was obtained from a study of human T cells and chemical hapten exposure. Many counts were recorded for this clonotype. TCRdb analysed the RACE reads with MiXCR anew, one entry per CDR3 protein. The data show about 120,000 distinct CDR3 sequences, with 9.5% to 13% seen just once and over 1.1% held by the top ten. Stated time point: patch test 1, 2 weeks after DPC sensitization. The treatment denotes: therapeutic diphenylcyclopropenone sensitization with weekly scalp DPC. Researchers sampled blood before each patch test went on. V lost 0 bases and J 5 bases, leaving 7 bases between the germline ends. Germline V lookup: CDR1 SGHDN, CDR2 FVKESK. The CDR3 runs 13 residues.

Here the sequenced sample was whole blood, taken in connection with sensitization to the hapten diphenylcyclopropenone (DPC). This sequence originates from a woman in her forties or fifties with alopecia areata. Some clones in this sample may be carry-over from other donors' samples. The V call is TRBV14, the J call TRBJ1-1, with D hard to call. CDR3 amino acids: CASSQDLGTEAFF. The CDR3 coding sequence is TGTGCCAGCAGCCAAGATCTGGGGACTGAAGCTTTCTTT.